These 7 T cell receptor beta chains share one sample of origin, sequenced in a study of blood T cell repertoires in COVID-19. Repertoires were generated with immunoSEQ multiplex PCR, while TCRdb's copy carries only in-frame clones and drops some. The sample holds around 280,000 clones; around nine tenths are singletons and the top ten take around 1.4%. The specimen was peripheral blood. Receptors originate from a man between 65 and 85 years old with acute or convalescent COVID-19.

The chain uses TRBV6-6 and TRBJ2-3, with a tentative D call TRBD1 (6 bases). From germline, CDR1 is MNHNY and CDR2 SVGAGI (reference sequence). The CDR3 sequence is 12 residues long. Deletions cut 10 bases from V and 6 bases from J, with 14 bases between. CDR3 protein: CATLQQGDTQYF. As DNA, the CDR3 is TGTGCCACTCTTCAACAGGGTGATACGCAGTATTTT.

This clone showed up just once. The rearrangement uses TRBV15 and TRBJ2-7; TRBD1 aligns across 7 bases. V dropped 1 base and J dropped 5; count of bases not matched to a gene: 11. This CDR3 comprises 16 residues. Germline CDR1 is LNHNV and CDR2 is YYDKDF (reference sequence). The CDR3 is CATSRARQGTWHEQYF. The CDR3, as DNA: TGTGCCACCAGCAGAGCTAGACAGGGAACATGGCACGAGCAGTACTTC.

CDR3 nucleotides: TGTGCCAGCAGCCGAGGGAGGGCGGGAGGTAATACGCAGTATTTT. Protein product: CASSRGRAGGNTQYF. The chain combines TRBV3-1 (or the pseudogene TRBV3-2) with TRBJ2-3; 8 bases agree with TRBD2. V lost 4 bases, J lost 7 bases, and 10 bases stayed unmatched. Germline CDR1 is LGHDT and CDR2 is YNNKEL (reference sequence). There are 15 residues in the CDR3.

The chain employs TRBV25-1 and TRBJ1-1, with D perhaps TRBD1 (5 bases). V shed 6 bases and J shed 7 bases, with 18 bases lying between them. The CDR3 spans 14 residues. Germline-derived CDR1 and CDR2 are MGHDK and SYGVNS. CDR3: CASSQSGLGIEAFF. For the CDR3, the DNA is TGTGCCAGCAGCCAATCAGGGTTGGGGATTGAAGCTTTCTTT.

The chain couples TRBV5-1 to TRBJ1-5, with 12 bases lining up with TRBD1. V gave up 4 bases and J gave up 8 bases; unmatched junction bases: 7. This CDR3 has 15 amino acids. CDR1 is SGHRS and CDR2 is YFSETQ in the germline V gene. The CDR3 here is CASSRGTGGPEPQHF. The CDR3 DNA reads as TGCGCCAGCAGCAGAGGGACAGGGGGCCCGGAGCCCCAGCATTTT.

The chain employs TRBV18 and TRBJ2-5; TRBD2 matches at 9 bases. This CDR3 region has 16 residues. Germline values: CDR1 KGHSH, CDR2 LQKENI. Unmatched junction bases numbered 5, after V lost 2 bases and J lost 1 base. CDR3 amino acids: CASSPGAGGVQETQYF. CDR3 nucleotide sequence: TGTGCCAGCTCACCAGGAGCGGGGGGCGTCCAAGAGACCCAGTACTTC. The whole variable domain, remainder taken from reference TRBV18 and TRBJ2-5, is NAGVMQNPRHLVRRRGQEARLRCSPMKGHSHVYWYRQLPEEGLKFMVYLQKENIIDESGMPKERFSAEFPKEGPSILRIQQVVRGDSAAYFCASSPGAGGVQETQYFGPGTRLLVL.

CDR3 sequence (DNA): TGTGCCTGGGGTCGTATAGGTGGAGGGGCCGGGGAGCTGTTTTTT. Translation: CAWGRIGGGAGELFF. The V call is TRBV30, the J call TRBJ2-2; weak D call: TRBD2 (6 bases). This CDR3 is built from 15 residues. Germline V lookup: CDR1 GTSNPN, CDR2 SVGIG (reference sequence). Trimming took 5 bases from V and 6 from J, leaving 19 bases between them.